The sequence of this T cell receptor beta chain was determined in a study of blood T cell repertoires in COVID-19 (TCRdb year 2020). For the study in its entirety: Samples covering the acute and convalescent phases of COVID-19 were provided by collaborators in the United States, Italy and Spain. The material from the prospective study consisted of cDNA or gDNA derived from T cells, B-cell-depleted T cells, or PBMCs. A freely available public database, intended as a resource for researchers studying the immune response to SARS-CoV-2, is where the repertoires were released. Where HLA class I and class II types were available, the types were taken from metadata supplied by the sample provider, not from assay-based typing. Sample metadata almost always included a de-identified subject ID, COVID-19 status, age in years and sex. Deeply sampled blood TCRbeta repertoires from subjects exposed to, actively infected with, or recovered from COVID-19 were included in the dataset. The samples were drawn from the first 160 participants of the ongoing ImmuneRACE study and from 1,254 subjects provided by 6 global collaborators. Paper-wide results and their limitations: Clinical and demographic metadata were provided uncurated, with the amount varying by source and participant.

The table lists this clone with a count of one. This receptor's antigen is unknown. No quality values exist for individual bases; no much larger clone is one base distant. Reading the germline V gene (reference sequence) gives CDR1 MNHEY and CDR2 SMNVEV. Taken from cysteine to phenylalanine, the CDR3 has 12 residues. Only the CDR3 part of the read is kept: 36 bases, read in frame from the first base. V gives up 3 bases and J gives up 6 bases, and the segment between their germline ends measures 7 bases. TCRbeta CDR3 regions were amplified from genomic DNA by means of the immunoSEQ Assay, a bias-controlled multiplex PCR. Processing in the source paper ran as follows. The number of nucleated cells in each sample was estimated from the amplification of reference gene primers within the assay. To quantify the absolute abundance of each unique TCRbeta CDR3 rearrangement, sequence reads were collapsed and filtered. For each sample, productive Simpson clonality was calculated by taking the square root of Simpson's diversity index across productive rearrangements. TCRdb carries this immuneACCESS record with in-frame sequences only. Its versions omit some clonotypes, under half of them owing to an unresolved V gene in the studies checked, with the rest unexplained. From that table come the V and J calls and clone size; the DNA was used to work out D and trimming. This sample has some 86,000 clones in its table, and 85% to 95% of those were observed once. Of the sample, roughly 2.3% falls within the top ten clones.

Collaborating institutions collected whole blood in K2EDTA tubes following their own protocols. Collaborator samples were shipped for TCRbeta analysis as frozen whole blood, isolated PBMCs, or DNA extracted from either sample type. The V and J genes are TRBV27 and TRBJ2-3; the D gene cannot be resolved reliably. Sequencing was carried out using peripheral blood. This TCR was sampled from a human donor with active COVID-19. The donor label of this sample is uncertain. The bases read TGTGCCAGCAGTTTCCCCCAGGATACGCAGTATTTT. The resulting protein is CASSFPQDTQYF.